A single sample gave rise to the 23 T cell receptor delta chains below, sequenced in a study of gamma-delta T cells after stem cell transplantation. TCRdb reapplied CATT to the RT-PCR reads. The sample includes about 660 delta-chain clones, 6.5% to 7% of them seen just once. The sequenced material came from gamma-delta T cells. The receptors originated from a human donor. It is not recorded whose cells these are; they may come from a transplant donor.

Remarks on this clone: A far larger clone is only one base removed, so a read error is likely. The sample holds other DNA sequences that translate to the same CDR3. The chain links TRDV2 to TRDJ1; 9 nucleotides line up with TRDD2. J was trimmed by 5 bases and V by 0 bases; bases with no gene match: 18. The CDR3 is 19 residues long. The germline V gene encodes CDR1 GEAIGNYY and CDR2 EKD. The CDR3 DNA sequence: TGTGCCTGTGACACCCACCTTCCTACAATCCGTGGGGACTATGATAAACTCATCTTT. Translation: CACDTHLPTIRGDYDKLIF.

In its sample, this clone was seen a few times. This DNA's translation and the protein TCRdb lists, from a much larger clone, do not match at residue 3, likely due to a read error; the protein shown is translated from the DNA. V is TRDV2 and J is TRDJ1; TRDD3 aligns across 10 bases. The CDR3 has 18 residues. CDR1 is GEAIGNYY and CDR2 is EKD in the germline V gene. Unmatched junction bases numbered 18, after V lost 7 bases and J lost 2 bases. DNA of the CDR3: TGTGCCTGGAGCAACCAGCATTCCCAACTGGGGGATACCGATAAACTCATCTTT. As protein: CAWSNQHSQLGDTDKLIF.

By proportion, this clone is medium-sized. One base separates it from a far larger clone, so it is likely a read error. This specimen includes other DNA sequences encoding the same CDR3. The CDR3 protein is CACDVLGDTAWDTRQMFF. As DNA, the CDR3 is TGTGCCTGTGACGTCCTGGGGGATACGGCCTGGGACACCCGGCAGATGTTTTTC. The rearrangement links TRDV2 to TRDJ3; 12 bases match TRDD3. Germline assignment: CDR1 GEAIGNYY and CDR2 EKD. The CDR3 contains 18 residues.

As concerns this clone: The protein in TCRdb stems from a much larger clone and differs at residue 13 from this DNA's translation, likely a read error; here the protein is translated from the DNA. The rearrangement links TRDV2 to TRDJ1; maybe TRDD2 (5 bases). CDR1 is GEAIGNYY, CDR2 EKD, per germline. The CDR3 covers 15 residues. CDR3 DNA sequence: TGTGCCTGTGCCCGTCCTAGGGACTTCACCGATAAATTCATCTTT. It specifies CACARPRDFTDKFIF.

By sample share, this clone is medium-sized (0.01 to 0.1%). Only one base separates this from a far larger clonotype, so it likely reflects a read error. The rearrangement uses TRDV3 and TRDJ1; D not certain. The CDR3 loop spans 17 amino acids. Germline-derived CDR1 and CDR2 are TVYSNPD and GDNSRS (reference sequence). V lost 2 bases and J lost 2, with 24 bases in between. In DNA, the CDR3 is TGTGCCTTTTTCTCGTCGCGGGTGGGACGAGGAACCGATAAACTCATCTTT. Encoded protein: CAFFSSRVGRGTDKLIF.

A remark on this clone: TCRdb has a much larger clone's protein, which differs at residue 6 from the translation of this DNA, likely because of a read error; what is shown is the protein translated from the DNA. J is TRDJ1 and V is TRDV2; 12 bases are shared with TRDD3. The CDR3 contains 24 residues. V gave up 0 bases and J gave up 0 bases; unmatched junction bases: 25. The V gene's germline CDR1 is GEAIGNYY and CDR2 EKD. CDR3 sequence reads: CACDTSYAFTGGYSPPGNTDKLIF. CDR3 nucleotide sequence: TGTGCCTGTGACACCTCTTACGCCTTTACTGGGGGATACAGCCCGCCGGGAAACACCGATAAACTCATCTTT.

V usage is TRDV2 and J usage is TRDJ1; TRDD3 aligns across 11 bases. The CDR3 contains 18 residues. Germline CDR1 is GEAIGNYY and CDR2 is EKD. V gave up 1 base and J gave up 0 bases; unmatched junction bases: 9. The CDR3 DNA sequence: TGTGCCTGTGACACTATGATGGGGGATACGCAATACACCGATAAACTCATCTTT. Amino acids: CACDTMMGDTQYTDKLIF.

This clone is categorized as medium-sized. The V gene is TRDV2, the J gene TRDJ1; D is perhaps TRDD3 (5 bases). Trimming removed 3 bases at V and 2 bases at J, with 15 bases between. The CDR3 totals 15 residues. CDR1 is GEAIGNYY and CDR2 is EKD in the germline V gene. The CDR3 region has the DNA TGTGCCTGTGACCCGATAGCCAGGGGGACCGATAAACTCATCTTT. Protein: CACDPIARGTDKLIF.

With regard to this clone: The amino acid sequence in TCRdb belongs to a much larger clone and departs from this DNA's translation at residue 3, likely a sequencing read error; the sequence shown is translated from the DNA. V gene TRDV2 combines with J gene TRDJ3; 12 positions agree with TRDD3. Germline CDR1 and CDR2: GEAIGNYY and EKD. The CDR3 sequence is 18 residues long. This chain's CDR3 is CARDVLGDTAWDTRQMFF. CDR3 nucleotide sequence: TGTGCCCGTGACGTCCTGGGGGATACGGCCTGGGACACCCGACAGATGTTTTTC.

This clone was counted only a few times. With a far larger clone one base away, a read error is the likely cause. The chain employs TRDV2 and TRDJ1; the match to TRDD3 covers 12 bases. V shed 0 bases, J shed 0 bases, and the junction held 25 bases outside the gene matches. This CDR3 contains 24 residues. Germline CDR1 reads GEAIGNYY; CDR2 reads EKD. CDR3 loop: CACDTAYTFTGGYSPPGNTDKLIF. CDR3 sequence (DNA): TGTGCCTGTGACACCGCTTACACCTTTACTGGGGGATACAGCCCGCCGGGAAACACCGATAAACTCATCTTT.

This clone has only a few counts. TCRdb has a much larger clone's protein, which differs at residue 15 from the translation of this DNA, likely because of a read error; what is shown is the protein translated from the DNA. V gene TRDV2 combines with J gene TRDJ1; the match to TRDD3 covers 12 bases. The CDR3 consists of 20 residues. Trimming at V came to 0 bases and at J to 4 bases, leaving 17 bases not matched to a gene. Germline-derived CDR1 and CDR2 are GEAIGNYY and EKD. In DNA, the CDR3 is TGTGCCTGTGACACCGTGACTGGGGGATACCACGACCTGGAAAGCGATAAACTCATCTTT. It specifies CACDTVTGGYHDLESDKLIF.

The table lists this clone with a few counts. A read error is the likely source, as a far larger clone sits one nucleotide away. The sample holds other DNA sequences that translate to the same CDR3. The V and J genes are TRDV2 and TRDJ1, with D possibly being TRDD3 (5 bases). CDR1 is GEAIGNYY and CDR2 is EKD in the germline V gene. This CDR3 has 16 residues. This CDR3 is CACDTMGTKYTDKLIF. CDR3 nucleotides: TGTGCCTGCGACACCATGGGGACGAAGTACACCGATAAACTCATCTTT.

This clone came up a few times. This may stem from a read error, because a much larger clone lies one nucleotide away. Other DNA sequences from this sample encode an identical CDR3 as well. The chain combines TRDV3 with TRDJ1, with a weak D call TRDD3 (6 bases). Germline loops: CDR1 TVYSNPD, CDR2 GDNSRS (reference sequence). This CDR3 is built from 20 residues. CDR3 sequence: CALYFPPEVGGFSYTDKLIF. In DNA, the CDR3 is TGTGCTCTGTACTTCCCTCCCGAGGTTGGGGGCTTTTCCTACACCGATAAACTCATCTTT.

Concerning this clone: The protein TCRdb gives is from a much larger clone and does not agree with this DNA's translation at residue 11, likely a read error; the protein shown here comes from the DNA. The chain employs TRDV1 and TRDJ1, with TRDD3 matching 9 bases. The CDR3 length is 15 residues. The trim removed 0 bases at V and 10 bases at J, leaving 9 bases unmatched. Germline values: CDR1 TSWWSYY, CDR2 QGS. The CDR3 nucleotides read TGTGCTCTTGGGGAACTCCGGGGATACGCACGGAGACTCATCTTT. Its protein product is CALGELRGYARRLIF.

Relative to its sample, this clone is medium-sized. This probably arose from a read error, given a far larger clone one base away. The chain has TRDV2 and TRDJ1, with a weak D call TRDD3 (6 bases). CDR1 GEAIGNYY and CDR2 EKD come from the germline V gene. This CDR3 is 18 amino acids long. Here the CDR3 DNA reads TGTGCCTGTGGCACCGTCCGGGATAAGAGGATGTACACCGATAAACTCATCTTT. Its translation: CACGTVRDKRMYTDKLIF.

As regards this clone: TCRdb lists the protein of a much larger clone for this DNA, which differs at residue 4, so this is likely a read error; the protein given here is translated from the DNA itself. The chain employs TRDV1 and TRDJ1; 8 bases are shared with TRDD3. CDR1 and CDR2 from the germline V gene are TSWWSYY and QGS. V was clipped by 7 bases and J by 7 bases; unmatched bases: 11. The CDR3 has 14 residues. As DNA, the CDR3 is TGTGCTCTTGTGGACGGGGGGATATGGGGTAAACTCATCTTT. It yields the protein CALVDGGIWGKLIF.

This clone is medium-sized within its sample. With only one base between it and a far larger clone, this is likely a read error. The V call is TRDV3, the J call TRDJ1; D ambiguous. CDR1 and CDR2 (germline): TVYSNPD, GDNSRS (reference sequence). This CDR3 spans 17 amino acids. The DNA of the CDR3 is TGTGCCTTTTTCTCGTCGCGGGTGAGACGAGGAACCGGTAAACTCATCTTT. Translated: CAFFSSRVRRGTGKLIF.

For this clone: A far more abundant clone sits one base away, making this likely a read error. This same CDR3 is encoded by further DNA sequences in the sample. The chain combines TRDV1 with TRDJ4, with D perhaps TRDD3 (6 bases). CDR3 size: 14 residues. From germline, CDR1 is TSWWSYY and CDR2 QGS. This CDR3 is CALGEWFDTRPLIF. The CDR3 DNA sequence: TGTGCTCTGGGGGAATGGTTCGATACCAGACCCCTGATCTTT.

Details on this clone: A read error is the likely source, as a far larger clone sits one nucleotide away. V is TRDV2 and J is TRDJ1; D is perhaps TRDD2 (6 bases). V dropped 0 bases and J dropped 4 bases, with 26 bases sitting between them. Germline CDR1 GEAIGNYY, CDR2 EKD. The CDR3 is made up of 19 amino acids. The CDR3 coding sequence is TGTGCCTGTGACACCCACCGTCCTACAATCCGTGGGGACTACGATAAACTCATCTTT. Translating gives CACDTHRPTIRGDYDKLIF.

As regards this clone: This DNA translates differently at residue 3 from the TCRdb protein, which is that of a much larger clone; a read error is likely, and the protein shown is the DNA's own translation. The chain uses TRDV1 and TRDJ1, with 9 positions matching TRDD3. Looked up from germline, CDR1 is TSWWSYY and CDR2 is QGS. The CDR3 loop spans 15 amino acids. CDR3 DNA sequence: TGTGCTTTTGGCGGGCTGGGGGATGCCACCGATAAACTCATCTTT. Protein sequence: CAFGGLGDATDKLIF.

Points on this clone: The protein given by TCRdb reflects a much larger clone and differs at residue 13 from this DNA's translation, likely from a read error; the protein shown is the DNA's translation. The chain has TRDV1 and TRDJ1; TRDD3 aligns across 9 bases. The CDR3 runs to 15 residues. Per germline, CDR1 TSWWSYY and CDR2 QGS. CDR3 region: CALGGLGDATDKFIF. CDR3 DNA: TGTGCTCTTGGCGGGCTGGGGGATGCCACCGATAAATTCATCTTT.

Comments on this clone: The junction and the germline gene differ at one end; a read error may be behind it. The chain recombines TRDV2 with TRDJ1; D remains ambiguous. Germline values: CDR1 GEAIGNYY, CDR2 EKD. The CDR3 length is 14 residues. Here the CDR3 reads CAWDTVSYTDKLIF. CDR3 nucleotide sequence: TGTGCCTGGGACACCGTGTCTTACACCGATAAACTCATCTTT.

This clone has more than one count but fewer than ten. The protein TCRdb lists belongs to a much larger clone and differs from this DNA's translation at residue 12, which points to a read error; the protein shown is made from the DNA. Other DNA sequences in this sample translate to the same CDR3. The chain is built from TRDV2 and TRDJ1; TRDD3 matches 9 bases. This CDR3 region has 15 residues. The germline CDR1 and CDR2 sequences are GEAIGNYY and EKD. The chain's CDR3 is CACEPLGEYTDNLIF. The CDR3 DNA reads as TGTGCCTGTGAGCCACTGGGGGAGTACACCGATAACCTCATCTTT.